This T cell receptor beta chain stems from a study of blood T cell repertoires in COVID-19. The assay was immunoSEQ multiplex PCR, and TCRdb's table has in-frame clones only and misses some. The data show over 50,000 clones, roughly 88% seen once. V was cut by 2 bases and J by 7 bases, with 18 bases left in between. The CDR3 is 16 residues long. The V gene's germline CDR1 is GTSNPN and CDR2 SVGIG (reference sequence). The sequencing input was peripheral blood. This TCR was recovered from a human donor in a cohort sampled during active COVID-19. This rearrangement joins TRBV30 to TRBJ1-6, with D possibly being TRBD1 (5 bases). As DNA, the CDR3 is TGTGCCTGGAGTTCTCTAGGGGTCTCTGGGAATTCACCCCTCCACTTT. Translating gives CAWSSLGVSGNSPLHF.